This T cell receptor beta chain was sequenced for a study of T-cell reconstitution after alpha-beta-depleted transplantation in children. Unique molecular identifiers were incorporated when the TCRbeta library was constructed. TCRdb fed the PCR reads into MiXCR, producing one record per CDR3 protein. The sample has roughly 200,000 distinct CDR3 sequences, under 13% seen once. This clonotype has a handful of counts. The antigen remains unidentified. Whole-study results and caveats: Elevated TCRbeta diversity at day 60 was traced, in some patients, to surviving recipient T cells and thymic progenitors. Several hundred rapidly expanded clones from non-depleted graft cells reportedly supplied alpha-beta T cells about two months post-transplant. Among T cells one year after transplant, newly produced cells accounted for most counts and diversity.

This CDR3 is 13 amino acids long. V lost 2 bases and J lost 1, with 5 bases in between. Germline lookup yields CDR1 MNHNY and CDR2 SVGAGI (reference sequence). Sample: PBMCs, taken before TCRalphabeta/CD19-depleted stem cell transplant. This receptor was obtained from a child in the first two years of life with acute myeloid leukemia, due to receive a stem cell transplant. J is TRBJ2-5 and V is TRBV6-6; D possibly corresponds to TRBD1 (5 bases). Written as DNA, the CDR3 is TGTGCCAGCAGTTACGGGGCCCAAGAGACCCAGTACTTC. Protein product: CASSYGAQETQYF.